This TCR beta chain was identified during a study of molecular identifiers for immune sequencing clone quantification (dated by TCRdb to 2016 to 2018). Study-level background: For a replicate experiment, RNA from roughly 20,000 or 100,000 naive CD8 T cells was divided into five aliquots, and four of the five aliquots were sequenced. This methods study benchmarked molecular-identifier clustering-based TCR repertoire sequencing (MIDCIRS) and TCR RNA copy counting, using CD8 T cells to do so.

With regard to this clonotype: This receptor's antigen is unknown. Nothing much larger sits one base from this clone, and base qualities are not available.

V loses 5 bases at its end and J loses 5 bases; junction bases beyond the gene matches: 15. Measured from the cysteine to the phenylalanine, the CDR3 is 17 residues long. Only CDR3 DNA is held: 51 bases, read in frame from base 1. From a lookup of the germline V gene, CDR1 and CDR2 are MGHRA and YSYEKL. Libraries of naive CD8 T cells were generated from roughly 21,000 to 960,000 sorted cells, with 10%, 30% or 50% of the purified RNA used. Naive CD8 T cells were FACS-sorted as CD8+CD4-CCR7+CD45RA+ on a BD FACSAria II into RLT Plus buffer. Detection sensitivity was tested by spiking Jurkat RNA equal to approximately 9 TCR copies' worth into samples containing 20,000-1,000,000 naive CD8 T cells. CD8 T cells were enriched with RosetteSep CD8+ T Cell Enrichment Cocktail and Ficoll-Paque, followed by ACK red cell lysis. The method behind the library was PCR. For sequencing, a NextSeq 500 was employed. Bulk TCR libraries were prepared as previously described, using TCR primers listed in Table S5. Purification of total RNA was performed with the Qiagen AllPrep DNA/RNA kit. Before analysis, reads from multiple sequencing runs of the same library were pooled. As for the original processing: Reads were retained only if the reads had an exact TCR constant sequence, and the retained reads were trimmed to 150 nt and grouped according to their 12-nt molecular barcodes. Reads within each barcode group were sub-clustered using a 15% Levenshtein threshold, and quality-weighted consensus sequences were constructed for each RNA molecule. Non-functional sequences were filtered out, along with any lower-count sequence sitting one edit away from another sequence. Based on a fit of two negative binomial distributions, barcode sub-clusters having less than 20% of the maximum read count were discarded. The raw public reads went through TCRdb reprocessing: fastp at Q25, MiXCR clone calling, in-frame beta chains kept. Rows merge per CDR3 protein into single entries with the most common DNA and genes. The V and J calls shown here were made by TCRdb, not taken from the authors' results. The sample table contains more than 450,000 distinct CDR3 sequences; only one count was recorded for 25% of them. The ten largest make up just over 0.75% of the sample.

Beyond this particular receptor, the publication reports: About 2.9 recovered TCR RNA copies per cell were obtained by modeling, versus approximately 10 by digital PCR, implying a capture efficiency of 25% to 30%. Without barcode sub-clustering, chimeric consensus sequences inflated TCR diversity; chimeras reached as high as 47%. In CMV-specific effector cells, over 99% of molecules were held by clones above 20 RNA copies, whereas under 1% of molecules were held by such clones in naive cells. Even against a background of about a million naive CD8 T cells, spiked-in Jurkat TCR RNA amounting to a single cell's worth was reported to be detectable. Highly expanded clone sizes could be underestimated because identical TCR molecules may share a barcode. The naive libraries included spiked-in Jurkat TCR RNA (under eleven copies' worth), and this Jurkat TCR RNA is not part of the donor repertoire.

The sequence was collected from a human donor in good health. Some libraries in this study had Jurkat cell RNA spiked in. The sequencing input was naive CD8+ T cells from blood, with Jurkat cell RNA spiked in. Read against the paper, the sample's cell subset or site label means: FACS-sorted CD8+CD4-CCR7+CD45RA+ naive T cells. The rearrangement combines TRBV4-1 with TRBJ2-4; 7 of the junction bases match TRBD1. The sequence in DNA is TGCGCCAGCAGCTTCAACCCGGGACAGTTGACGCAAAACATTCAGTACTTC. This yields the protein CASSFNPGQLTQNIQYF.